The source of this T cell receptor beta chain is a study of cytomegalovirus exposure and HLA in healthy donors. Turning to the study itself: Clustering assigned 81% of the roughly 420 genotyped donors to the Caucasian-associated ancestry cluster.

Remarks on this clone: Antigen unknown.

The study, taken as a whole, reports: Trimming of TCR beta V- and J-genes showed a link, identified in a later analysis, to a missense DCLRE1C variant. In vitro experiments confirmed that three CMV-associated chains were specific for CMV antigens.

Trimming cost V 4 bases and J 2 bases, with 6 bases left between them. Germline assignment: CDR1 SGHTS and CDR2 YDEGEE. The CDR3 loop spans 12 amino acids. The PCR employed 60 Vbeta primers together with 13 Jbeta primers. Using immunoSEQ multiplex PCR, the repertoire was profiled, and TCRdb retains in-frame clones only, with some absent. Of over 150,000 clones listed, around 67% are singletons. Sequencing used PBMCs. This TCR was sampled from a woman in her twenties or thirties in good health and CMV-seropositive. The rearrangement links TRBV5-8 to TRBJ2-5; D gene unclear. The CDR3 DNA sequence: TGTGCCAGCAGCCCGTTACAAGAGACCCAGTACTTC. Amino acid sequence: CASSPLQETQYF. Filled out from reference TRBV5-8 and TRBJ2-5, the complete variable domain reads EAGVTQSPTHLIKTRGQQATLRCSPISGHTSVYWYQQALGLGLQFLLWYDEGEERNRGNFPPRFSGRQFPNYSSELNVNALELEDSALYLCASSPLQETQYFGPGTRLLVL.